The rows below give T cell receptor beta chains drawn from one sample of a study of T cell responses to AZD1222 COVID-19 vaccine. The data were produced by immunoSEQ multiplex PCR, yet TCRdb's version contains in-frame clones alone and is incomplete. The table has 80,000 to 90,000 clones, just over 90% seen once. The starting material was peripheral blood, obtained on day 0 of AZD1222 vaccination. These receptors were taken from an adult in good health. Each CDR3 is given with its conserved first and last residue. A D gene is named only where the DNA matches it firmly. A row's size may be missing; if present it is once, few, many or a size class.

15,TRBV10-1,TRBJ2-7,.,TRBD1,CASSFRDRGCDEQYF,TGCGCCAGCAGTTTCAGGGACAGGGGTTGTGACGAGCAGTACTTC
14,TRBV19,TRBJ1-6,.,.,CASLQRGSNSPLHF,TGTGCCAGTCTCCAGAGGGGGTCCAATTCACCCCTCCACTTT
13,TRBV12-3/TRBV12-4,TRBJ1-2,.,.,CASSFGQNYGYTF,TGTGCCAGCAGTTTTGGGCAGAATTATGGCTACACCTTC
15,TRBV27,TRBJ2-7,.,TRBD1,CASSPRQGGPYEQYF,TGTGCCAGCAGTCCGCGACAGGGTGGCCCCTACGAGCAGTACTTC
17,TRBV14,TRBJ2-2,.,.,CASSYGLTTANTGELFF,TGTGCCAGCAGCTACGGACTGACCACTGCGAACACCGGGGAGCTGTTTTTT
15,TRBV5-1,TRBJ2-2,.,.,CASSLAGSFGGELFF,TGCGCCAGCAGCTTGGCCGGGAGCTTCGGCGGGGAGCTGTTTTTT
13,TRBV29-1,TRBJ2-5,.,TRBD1,CSVKTGGEETQYF,TGCAGCGTAAAGACAGGGGGAGAAGAGACCCAGTACTTC
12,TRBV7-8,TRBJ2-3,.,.,CASGRFTDTQYF,TGTGCCAGCGGTAGGTTCACAGATACGCAGTATTTT
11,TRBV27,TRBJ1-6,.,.,CASGYGSPLHF,TGTGCCAGCGGTTATGGTTCACCCCTCCACTTT
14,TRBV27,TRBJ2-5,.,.,CASSSGPWGETQYF,TGTGCCAGCAGTTCGGGACCGTGGGGGGAGACCCAGTACTTC
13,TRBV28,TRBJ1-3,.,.,CASSLSGGNTIYF,TGTGCCAGCAGTTTGTCAGGGGGAAACACCATATATTTT
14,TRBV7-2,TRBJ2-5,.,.,CASLSSVGQETQYF,TGTGCCAGCCTATCTTCGGTGGGGCAAGAGACCCAGTACTTC
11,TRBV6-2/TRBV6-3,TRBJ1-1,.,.,CASSRWAEAFF,TGTGCCAGCAGCCGATGGGCTGAAGCTTTCTTT
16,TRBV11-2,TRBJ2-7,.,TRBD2,CASSAGVGLFSYEQYF,TGTGCCAGCAGCGCGGGGGTAGGGCTCTTCTCCTACGAGCAGTACTTC
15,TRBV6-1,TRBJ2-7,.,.,CACCEDAGTVYEQYF,TGTGCCTGCTGTGAAGACGCCGGGACCGTATACGAGCAGTACTTC
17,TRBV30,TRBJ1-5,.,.,CAWSRAGPGRYNQPQHF,TGTGCCTGGAGCCGGGCGGGTCCGGGGAGGTACAATCAGCCCCAGCATTTT
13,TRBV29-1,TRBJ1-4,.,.,CSAGGTDNEKLFF,TGCAGCGCCGGGGGCACGGATAATGAAAAACTGTTTTTT
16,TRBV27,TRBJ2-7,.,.,CASRWGDGIGSYEQYF,TGTGCCAGCAGATGGGGGGACGGGATTGGGTCCTACGAGCAGTACTTC
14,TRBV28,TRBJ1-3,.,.,CASSLRVSGNTIYF,TGTGCCAGCAGTTTAAGGGTTTCGGGAAACACCATATATTTT
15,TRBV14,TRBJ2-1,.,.,CASSPGQSSYNEQFF,TGTGCCAGCAGCCCTGGACAGTCCTCCTACAATGAGCAGTTCTTC
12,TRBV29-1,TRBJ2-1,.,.,CRVDSSYNEQFF,TGCAGAGTAGACAGCTCCTACAATGAGCAGTTCTTC
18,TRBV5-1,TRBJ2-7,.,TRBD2,CASSLAIRASGSSYEQYF,TGCGCCAGCAGCTTGGCGATCCGGGCTAGCGGGAGCTCCTACGAGCAGTACTTC
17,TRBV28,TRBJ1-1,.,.,CASRQPGRRGVNTEAFF,TGTGCCAGCAGACAACCGGGACGTAGAGGCGTGAACACTGAAGCTTTCTTT
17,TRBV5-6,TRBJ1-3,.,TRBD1,CASSWMGQDNSGNTIYF,TGTGCCAGCAGCTGGATGGGACAGGACAACTCTGGAAACACCATATATTTT
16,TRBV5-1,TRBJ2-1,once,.,CASSLAGAGTYNEQFF,TGCGCCAGCAGCTTGGCCGGGGCCGGGACATACAATGAGCAGTTCTTC
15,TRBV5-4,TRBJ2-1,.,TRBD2,CASSWIAGAGNEQFF,TGTGCCAGCAGCTGGATAGCGGGGGCGGGGAATGAGCAGTTCTTC
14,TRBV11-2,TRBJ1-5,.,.,CASSSSDSNQPQHF,TGTGCCAGCAGCTCATCGGATAGCAATCAGCCCCAGCATTTT
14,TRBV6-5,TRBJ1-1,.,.,CASSYSPQGTEAFF,TGTGCCAGCAGTTACTCCCCACAGGGAACTGAAGCTTTCTTT
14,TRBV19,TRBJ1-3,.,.,CASLDFGSGNTIYF,TGTGCCAGTCTCGATTTCGGCTCTGGAAACACCATATATTTT
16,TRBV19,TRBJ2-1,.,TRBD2,CASSILSGRSYNEQFF,TGTGCCAGTAGTATCCTTAGCGGGAGATCCTACAATGAGCAGTTCTTC
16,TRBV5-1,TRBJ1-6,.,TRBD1,CASSLVETGDNSPLHF,TGCGCCAGCAGCTTGGTAGAGACAGGGGATAATTCACCCCTCCACTTT
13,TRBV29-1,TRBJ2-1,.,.,CSTRALATGEQFF,TGCAGCACCCGGGCGCTAGCTACTGGTGAGCAGTTCTTC
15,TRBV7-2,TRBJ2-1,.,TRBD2,CASSPNYSGGNEQFF,TGTGCCAGCAGCCCTAACTACTCGGGGGGAAATGAGCAGTTCTTC
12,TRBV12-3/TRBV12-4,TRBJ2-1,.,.,CASSPEIYEQFF,TGTGCCAGCAGTCCGGAGATCTATGAGCAGTTCTTC
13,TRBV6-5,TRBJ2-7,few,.,CASSQRTSYEQYF,TGTGCCAGCAGTCAGAGGACCTCCTACGAGCAGTACTTC
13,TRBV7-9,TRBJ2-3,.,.,CASSLGGQDTQYF,TGTGCCAGCAGCTTAGGGGGACAAGATACGCAGTATTTT
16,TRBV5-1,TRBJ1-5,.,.,CASSLGPQGGNQPQHF,TGCGCCAGCAGCTTGGGCCCCCAAGGGGGCAATCAGCCCCAGCATTTT
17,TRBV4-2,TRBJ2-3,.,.,CASSQERSGLSTDTQYF,TGTGCCAGCAGCCAAGAGCGTAGCGGACTTAGCACAGATACGCAGTATTTT
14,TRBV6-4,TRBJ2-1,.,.,CASSSRGGGNEQFF,TGTGCCAGCAGTTCCAGGGGAGGGGGGAATGAGCAGTTCTTC
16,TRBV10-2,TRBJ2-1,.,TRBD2,CASRSPLAGGQNEQFF,TGCGCCAGCCGATCCCCGTTAGCGGGAGGGCAGAATGAGCAGTTCTTC
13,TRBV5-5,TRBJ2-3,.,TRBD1,CATRWTGEDTQYF,TGTGCCACAAGATGGACAGGGGAAGATACGCAGTATTTT
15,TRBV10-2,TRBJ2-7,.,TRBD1,CASSELGGQGTLWYF,TGCGCCAGCAGTGAATTAGGGGGACAGGGTACGTTGTGGTACTTC
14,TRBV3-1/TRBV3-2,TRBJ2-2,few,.,CASSQRAPTGELFF,TGTGCCAGCAGCCAAAGGGCCCCGACCGGGGAGCTGTTTTTT
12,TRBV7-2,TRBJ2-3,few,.,CASSSYTDTQYF,TGTGCCAGCAGCTCGTACACAGATACGCAGTATTTT
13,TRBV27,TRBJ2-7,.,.,CASSPLVSYEQYF,TGTGCCAGCAGTCCCCTTGTCTCCTACGAGCAGTACTTC
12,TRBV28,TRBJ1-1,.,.,CASSPNGAEAFF,TGTGCCAGCAGTCCAAATGGGGCTGAAGCTTTCTTT
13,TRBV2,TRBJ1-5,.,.,CASSLGGAQPQHF,TGTGCCAGCAGTCTGGGGGGGGCCCAGCCCCAGCATTTT
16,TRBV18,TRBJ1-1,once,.,CASSLRTVQTDTEAFF,TGTGCCAGCTCATTACGGACAGTCCAAACAGACACTGAAGCTTTCTTT
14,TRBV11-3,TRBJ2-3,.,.,CASSPVGNTDTQYF,TGTGCCAGCAGCCCCGTCGGAAACACAGATACGCAGTATTTT
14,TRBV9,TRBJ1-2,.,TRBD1,CASSKGAPNYGYTF,TGTGCCAGCAGCAAGGGGGCCCCTAACTATGGCTACACCTTC